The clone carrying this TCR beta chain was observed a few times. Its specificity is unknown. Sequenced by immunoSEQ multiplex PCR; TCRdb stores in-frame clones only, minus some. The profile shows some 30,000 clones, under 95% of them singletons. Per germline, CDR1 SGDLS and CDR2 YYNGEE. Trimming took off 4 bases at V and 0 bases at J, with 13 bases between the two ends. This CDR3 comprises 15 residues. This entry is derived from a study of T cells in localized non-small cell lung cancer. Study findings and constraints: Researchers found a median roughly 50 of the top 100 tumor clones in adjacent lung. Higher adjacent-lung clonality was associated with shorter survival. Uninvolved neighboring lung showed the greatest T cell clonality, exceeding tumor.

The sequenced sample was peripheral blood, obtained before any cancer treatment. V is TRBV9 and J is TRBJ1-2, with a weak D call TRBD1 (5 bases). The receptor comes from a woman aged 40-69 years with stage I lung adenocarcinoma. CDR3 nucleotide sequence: TGTGCCAGCAGCCCTCGGGGCCGGACTAACTATGGCTACACCTTC. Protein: CASSPRGRTNYGYTF.